This T cell receptor (beta chain) derives from a study of cytomegalovirus exposure and HLA in healthy donors. Turning to this clone: Its antigen remains unknown.

PCR employed 60 Vbeta and 13 Jbeta primers. The method was immunoSEQ multiplex PCR; TCRdb's version includes in-frame clones alone and lacks a portion of them. The data contain 120,000 to 150,000 clones, around three quarters of them singletons. General observations from the study: A link between a missense DCLRE1C variant and TCR beta V- and J-gene trimming emerged from a later analysis. With high specificity and sensitivity, the classifier reportedly diagnosed cytomegalovirus status. In a later analysis, productive TCRs from donors in an Asian-associated ancestry cluster reportedly carried fewer N-insertions than the cohort mean.

Those who donated were healthy bone marrow donors. Germline-derived CDR1 and CDR2 are SGDLS and YYNGEE. Trimming shortened V by 1 base and J by 8 bases, and 17 bases separated the two germline ends. The CDR3 runs 15 residues. The sequenced material came from PBMCs. The TCR was taken from a man aged 35 to 55 in good health and CMV-seropositive. The chain combines TRBV9 with TRBJ2-3; perhaps TRBD2 as D (6 bases). The CDR3 DNA follows: TGTGCCAGCAGCGTAATGGAGGGCCCTTTTGGTACGCAGTATTTT. This sequence encodes CASSVMEGPFGTQYF.